Detailed here is one T cell receptor beta chain. The source of the sample is a study of blood T cell repertoires in COVID-19. Study details: The United States, Italy and Spain were the sources of the acute and convalescent COVID-19 samples. PBMCs, B-cell-depleted T cells, or T cells were the source of the cDNA or gDNA that made up the material.

Germline V gives CDR1 SNHLY, CDR2 FYNNEI. The CDR3 runs 14 residues. V lost 5 bases and J lost 7, with 14 bases in between. The table came from immunoSEQ multiplex PCR; TCRdb's copy has only in-frame clones and leaves some out. The sample has 200,000 to 300,000 clones; 85% to 95% are singletons. Sequenced input: peripheral blood. The chain uses TRBV2 and TRBJ2-2; D possibly corresponds to TRBD2 (7 bases). The clonotype was recovered from a man younger than 45 with COVID-19, enrolled during active disease. This chain's CDR3 is CASSFGGAVGELFF. Here the CDR3 DNA reads TGTGCCAGCAGTTTTGGGGGGGCTGTCGGGGAGCTGTTTTTT. Based on the CDR3 plus reference TRBV2 and TRBJ2-2, the full variable domain is EPEVTQTPSHQVTQMGQEVILRCVPISNHLYFYWYRQILGQKVEFLVSFYNNEISEKSEIFDDQFSVERPDGSNFTLKIRSTKLEDSAMYFCASSFGGAVGELFFGEGSRLTVL.